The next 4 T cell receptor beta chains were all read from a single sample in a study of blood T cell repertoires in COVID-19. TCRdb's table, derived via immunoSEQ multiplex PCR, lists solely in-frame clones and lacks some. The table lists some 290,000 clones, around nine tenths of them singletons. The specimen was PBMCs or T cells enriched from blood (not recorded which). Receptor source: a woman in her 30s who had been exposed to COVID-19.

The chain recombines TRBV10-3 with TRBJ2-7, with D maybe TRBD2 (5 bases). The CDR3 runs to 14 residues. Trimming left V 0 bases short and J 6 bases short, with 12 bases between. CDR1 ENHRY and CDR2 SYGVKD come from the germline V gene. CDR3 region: CAISESRVGAEQYF. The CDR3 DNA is TGTGCCATCAGTGAGTCAAGGGTGGGAGCCGAGCAGTACTTC.

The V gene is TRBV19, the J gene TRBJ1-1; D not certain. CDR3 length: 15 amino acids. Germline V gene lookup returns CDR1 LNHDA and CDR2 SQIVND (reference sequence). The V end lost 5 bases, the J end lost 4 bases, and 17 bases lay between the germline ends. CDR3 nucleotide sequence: TGTGCCAGTAGTCGGGAGGGTCAGTACGTCACTGAAGCTTTCTTT. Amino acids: CASSREGQYVTEAFF.

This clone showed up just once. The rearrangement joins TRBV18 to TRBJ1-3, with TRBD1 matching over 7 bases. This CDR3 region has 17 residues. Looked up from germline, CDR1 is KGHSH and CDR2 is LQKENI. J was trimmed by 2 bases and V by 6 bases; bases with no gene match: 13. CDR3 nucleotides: TGTGCCAGCTCCCAAACGGGGAAGGGGGCAGCTGGAAACACCATATATTTT. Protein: CASSQTGKGAAGNTIYF.

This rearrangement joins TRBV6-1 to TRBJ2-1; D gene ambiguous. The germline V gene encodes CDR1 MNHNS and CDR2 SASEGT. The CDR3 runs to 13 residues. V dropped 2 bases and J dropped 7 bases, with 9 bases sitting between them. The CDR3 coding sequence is TGTGCCAGCAGTGAATTTACGGTAAATGAGCAGTTCTTC. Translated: CASSEFTVNEQFF.